Below are 22 T cell receptor beta chains sequenced from a single sample in a study of blood T cell repertoires in COVID-19. TCRdb's copy holds only in-frame clones and misses some; the assay was immunoSEQ multiplex PCR. The table has 150,000 to 200,000 clones, approximately 82% seen once. What was sequenced was PBMCs or T cells enriched from blood (not recorded which). The source is a woman aged 55-69 years with acute COVID-19.

This clone was detected only a few times. The chain links TRBV11-3 to TRBJ2-1; 8 nucleotides align to TRBD2. Germline assignment: CDR1 SGHNT and CDR2 YENEEA. V lost 1 base to trimming and J lost 7 bases; unmatched junction nucleotides: 9. This CDR3 is built from 16 residues. CDR3 loop: CASSLGSGSGENEQFF. In DNA, the CDR3 is TGTGCCAGCAGCTTAGGGTCTGGTAGCGGGGAGAATGAGCAGTTCTTC.

V usage is TRBV28 and J usage is TRBJ1-2, with D perhaps TRBD1 (5 bases). Looked up from germline, CDR1 is MDHEN and CDR2 is SYDVKM. The CDR3 sequence is 13 residues long. Trimming took off 6 bases at V and 3 bases at J, with 11 bases between the two ends. The CDR3 DNA reads TGTGCCAGCAGCATCAGGGCAGACTATGGCTACACCTTC. Protein sequence: CASSIRADYGYTF.

This chain uses TRBV4-2 with TRBJ2-2, with D hard to call. Trimming stripped 0 bases from V and 0 bases from J, with 8 bases between. There are 16 residues in the CDR3. The V gene's germline CDR1 is LGHNA and CDR2 YNFKEQ. The CDR3 nucleotides read TGTGCCAGCAGCCAAGACGAGGCTTCGAACACCGGGGAGCTGTTTTTT. Its translation is CASSQDEASNTGELFF.

The genes are TRBV14 and TRBJ1-4; 7 bases line up with TRBD1. J gave up 4 bases and V 5 bases, and 7 bases lay outside the gene matches. The CDR3 contains 15 residues. Germline assignment: CDR1 SGHDN and CDR2 FVKESK. The CDR3 protein is CASSARTGSNEKLFF. CDR3 coding DNA: TGTGCCAGCAGCGCCCGGACAGGTAGTAATGAAAAACTGTTTTTT.

The CDR3 loop reads CASSQEVGRTEAFF. CDR3 DNA sequence: TGTGCCAGCAGCCAAGAAGTGGGCCGGACTGAAGCTTTCTTT. The chain recombines TRBV14 with TRBJ1-1; no clear D. This CDR3 has 14 residues. V lost 0 bases to trimming and J lost 5 bases, with 10 bases between them. The germline V gene encodes CDR1 SGHDN and CDR2 FVKESK.

The V gene is TRBV11-2, the J gene TRBJ2-7; tentatively, D is TRBD2 (5 bases). V was pared by 2 bases and J by 0 bases, with 8 bases between. CDR1 and CDR2 (germline): SGHAT, FQNNGV. This CDR3 has 14 amino acids. CDR3 nucleotide sequence: TGTGCCAGCAGCTTAAGCGGTAGCTCCTACGAGCAGTACTTC. It codes for CASSLSGSSYEQYF. The variable domain in full, with the rest retrieved from reference TRBV11-2 and TRBJ2-7, is EAGVAQSPRYKIIEKRQSVAFWCNPISGHATLYWYQQILGQGPKLLIQFQNNGVVDDSQLPKDRFSAERLKGVDSTLKIQPAKLEDSAVYLCASSLSGSSYEQYFGPGTRLTVT.

In its sample, this clone was seen a few times. The genes are TRBV11-2 and TRBJ1-1, with TRBD1 identical over 9 bases. CDR1 and CDR2 (germline): SGHAT, FQNNGV. V trimming: 5 bases; J trimming: 10 bases; junction bases outside the gene matches: 11. This CDR3 has 14 residues. The CDR3 is CASSAPGTGLLAFF. The CDR3 bases are TGTGCCAGCAGCGCCCCCGGGACAGGGCTTTTAGCTTTCTTT. The full variable domain, its missing parts supplied by reference TRBV11-2 and TRBJ1-1, is EAGVAQSPRYKIIEKRQSVAFWCNPISGHATLYWYQQILGQGPKLLIQFQNNGVVDDSQLPKDRFSAERLKGVDSTLKIQPAKLEDSAVYLCASSAPGTGLLAFFGQGTRLTVV.

This chain connects TRBV6-5 to TRBJ2-1, with D maybe TRBD1 (5 bases). Germline CDR1 reads MNHEY; CDR2 reads SVGAGI. Trimming shortened V by 10 bases and J by 2 bases, and 15 bases separated the two germline ends. CDR3 length equals 14 residues. CDR3 amino acids: CATLKGHPYNEQFF. The CDR3 nucleotides read TGTGCCACCCTAAAAGGACACCCCTACAATGAGCAGTTCTTC.

V is TRBV9 and J is TRBJ2-7; D is possibly TRBD1 (5 bases). The V gene lost 1 base and the J gene lost 5 bases, with 13 bases spanning the gap. Germline CDR1 is SGDLS and CDR2 is YYNGEE. There are 14 residues in the CDR3. The CDR3: CASSVSGRGHEQYF. DNA for the CDR3: TGTGCCAGCAGCGTAAGTGGTAGGGGCCACGAGCAGTACTTC. The whole variable domain, remainder taken from reference TRBV9 and TRBJ2-7, is DSGVTQTPKHLITATGQRVTLRCSPRSGDLSVYWYQQSLDQGLQFLIQYYNGEERAKGNILERFSAQQFPDLHSELNLSSLELGDSALYFCASSVSGRGHEQYFGPGTRLTVT.

In this sample, this clone turned up once. The V gene is TRBV9, the J gene TRBJ1-3; D is unresolved. This CDR3 has 16 residues. V lost 4 bases, J lost 0 bases, and 14 bases lay in between. Germline V CDR1 and CDR2: SGDLS, YYNGEE. CDR3 coding DNA: TGTGCCAGCAGCCCCTTAGTTTTCCCCTCTGGAAACACCATATATTTT. This codes for CASSPLVFPSGNTIYF. Supplemented by reference TRBV9 and TRBJ1-3, the full variable domain reads DSGVTQTPKHLITATGQRVTLRCSPRSGDLSVYWYQQSLDQGLQFLIQYYNGEERAKGNILERFSAQQFPDLHSELNLSSLELGDSALYFCASSPLVFPSGNTIYFGEGSWLTVV.

The chain employs TRBV7-6 and TRBJ2-5; D possibly corresponds to TRBD1 (6 bases). In germline, CDR1 is SGHVS, CDR2 FNYEAQ. With 1 base removed from V and 0 bases from J, the gap between germline ends came to 9 bases. The CDR3 totals 15 residues. The CDR3 region has the DNA TGTGCCAGCAGCTTAGGTACAGGGTACCAAGAGACCCAGTACTTC. Residues: CASSLGTGYQETQYF.

Written as DNA, the CDR3 is TGTGCCAGCAGCTCGGACCAACAGGGCCGTGGCTACACCTTC. It encodes CASSSDQQGRGYTF. The V and J genes are TRBV11-2 and TRBJ1-2; D is perhaps TRBD1 (6 bases). Germline V gene lookup returns CDR1 SGHAT and CDR2 FQNNGV. The CDR3 sequence is 14 residues long. The germline V and J ends were trimmed by 4 bases and 7 bases, with 16 bases remaining between them.

The gene calls are TRBV5-1 and TRBJ1-4; the match to TRBD1 covers 8 bases. The CDR3 sequence is 18 residues long. J was trimmed by 7 bases and V by 4 bases; bases with no gene match: 18. CDR1 is SGHRS and CDR2 is YFSETQ in the germline V gene. CDR3 sequence (DNA): TGCGCCAGCAGCGGTCAGACAGGGGCTACAGACTTTGGTGAAAAACTGTTTTTT. Translation gives CASSGQTGATDFGEKLFF.

The CDR3 DNA reads as TGTGCCAGCAGTTCCCCGGGAGGAACGGATACGCAGTATTTT. Protein product: CASSSPGGTDTQYF. The V gene is TRBV6-5, the J gene TRBJ2-3, with 7 positions matching TRBD2. The CDR3 is 14 amino acids. The ends lost 4 bases at V and 6 bases at J; junction bases unmatched: 7. CDR1 is MNHEY and CDR2 is SVGAGI in the germline V gene.

The rearrangement joins TRBV19 to TRBJ2-6; D is unresolved. CDR1 and CDR2 (germline): LNHDA, SQIVND (reference sequence). V was cut by 9 bases and J by 0 bases, with 36 bases left in between. The CDR3 consists of 23 residues. This CDR3 is CARHKLRLSQLPRNSSGANVLTF. CDR3 DNA: TGTGCCAGGCACAAGTTACGCCTGAGCCAGCTACCGAGAAACAGCTCTGGGGCCAACGTCCTGACTTTC.

This sequence joins TRBV12-3 or TRBV12-4 and TRBJ1-5; maybe TRBD1 (6 bases). The CDR3 loop spans 12 amino acids. The germline V and J ends were trimmed by 6 bases and 6 bases, with 9 bases remaining between them. CDR3 nucleotide sequence: TGTGCCAGCAGAGGGACAACTCAGCCCCAGCATTTT. It translates to CASRGTTQPQHF.

V and J are TRBV5-5 and TRBJ2-7, with 13 bases that match TRBD2. After removal of 4 bases from V and 5 bases from J, the junction contained 6 bases not matched to a gene. Germline lookup yields CDR1 SGHKS and CDR2 YYEKEE (reference sequence). The CDR3 is made up of 15 amino acids. The CDR3 DNA sequence: TGTGCCAGCAGCCTCCGGACTAGCGGGAGCGACGAGCAGTACTTC. Translation gives CASSLRTSGSDEQYF.

The rearrangement joins TRBV6-2 or TRBV6-3 to TRBJ1-5, with D tentatively TRBD1 (6 bases). The V and J ends lost 2 bases and 5 bases respectively, with 16 bases between them. The CDR3 runs 16 residues. Per germline, CDR1 MNHEY and CDR2 SVGEGT. CDR3 residues: CASSYGLGARYQPQHF. The CDR3 nucleotides read TGTGCCAGCAGTTACGGGTTGGGGGCGAGATATCAGCCCCAGCATTTT.

This chain links TRBV19 with TRBJ2-3; 9 nucleotides agree with TRBD1. Germline CDR1 and CDR2: LNHDA and SQIVND (reference sequence). The CDR3 is 14 amino acids. Germline trimming cut 7 bases from V and 5 bases from J; bases unmatched to any gene: 7. The CDR3 DNA is TGTGCCAGTAAATGGACAGGGGCAGGAGATACGCAGTATTTT. It encodes CASKWTGAGDTQYF.

This chain connects TRBV3-1 (or the pseudogene TRBV3-2) to TRBJ2-3; TRBD1 matches at 9 bases. Germline V lookup: CDR1 LGHDT, CDR2 YNNKEL (reference sequence). The V segment lost 5 bases and the J segment 4 bases; nucleotides outside the gene matches: 7. The CDR3 has 15 amino acids. The DNA of the CDR3 is TGTGCCAGCAGCTTTCGGGACAGGGATCCAGATACGCAGTATTTT. Protein product: CASSFRDRDPDTQYF.

The chain links TRBV7-9 to TRBJ2-1; TRBD1 might be the D (5 bases). This CDR3 has 14 residues. The ends were cut back, 5 bases at V and 0 bases at J, with 8 bases in the middle. Germline lookup yields CDR1 SEHNR and CDR2 FQNEAQ (reference sequence). The CDR3 DNA reads as TGTGCCAGCAGCCAGGACACCTCCTACAATGAGCAGTTCTTC. Translating gives CASSQDTSYNEQFF.

CDR3 DNA: TGTGCCAGTTGCTCGCGGGGGGGAAATCAGCCCCAGCATTTT. This codes for CASCSRGGNQPQHF. This chain uses TRBV19 with TRBJ1-5; D perhaps matches TRBD1 (5 bases). Germline loops: CDR1 LNHDA, CDR2 SQIVND (reference sequence). The V gene lost 8 bases and the J gene lost 4 bases, with 15 bases spanning the gap. CDR3 length: 14 amino acids.